The 15 T cell receptor beta chains reported below all come from one sample, sequenced in a study of blood T cell repertoires in COVID-19. Measured with immunoSEQ multiplex PCR; TCRdb has only the in-frame clones, and not every one. The sample lists some 120,000 clones, 90% occurring once. The sequencing input was peripheral blood. Receptor source: a man aged 55 to 70 with COVID-19, enrolled during active disease.

This clone was observed once. This chain uses TRBV27 with TRBJ2-1; D gene ambiguous. The CDR3 totals 15 residues. The ends were cut back, 2 bases at V and 0 bases at J, with 8 bases in the middle. Germline V gives CDR1 MNHEY, CDR2 SMNVEV (reference sequence). The chain's CDR3 is CASSLDSDSYNEQFF. The CDR3 DNA reads TGTGCCAGCAGTTTAGACTCGGACTCCTACAATGAGCAGTTCTTC.

The genes are TRBV7-8 and TRBJ2-7; maybe TRBD1 (6 bases). The germline CDR1 and CDR2 sequences are SGHVS and FQNEAQ. V lost 5 bases to trimming and J lost 7 bases, with 12 bases between them. The CDR3 has 12 amino acids. The CDR3 coding sequence is TGTGCCAGCAGCCCATCTGACAGGGAGCAGTACTTC. Protein sequence: CASSPSDREQYF.

V usage is TRBV5-4 and J usage is TRBJ1-4, with 9 bases lining up with TRBD1. After removal of 5 bases from V and 8 bases from J, the junction contained 7 bases not matched to a gene. The germline CDR1 and CDR2 sequences are SGHNT and YYREEE (reference sequence). The CDR3 consists of 14 residues. The CDR3 loop reads CASSLQGAEEKLFF. The CDR3 DNA follows: TGTGCCAGCAGTCTACAGGGGGCGGAGGAAAAACTGTTTTTT. The variable domain in full, with the rest retrieved from reference TRBV5-4 and TRBJ1-4, is ETGVTQSPTHLIKTRGQQVTLRCSSQSGHNTVSWYQQALGQGPQFIFQYYREEENGRGNFPPRFSGLQFPNYSSELNVNALELDDSALYLCASSLQGAEEKLFFGSGTQLSVL.

The chain employs TRBV19 and TRBJ1-2; unclear D gene. Per germline, CDR1 LNHDA and CDR2 SQIVND (reference sequence). This CDR3 is 11 amino acids long. Trimming removed 8 bases at V and 2 bases at J, with 6 bases between. The DNA for the CDR3 is TGTGCCAGTTACGAGAACTATGGCTACACCTTC. This codes for CASYENYGYTF.

The chain uses TRBV6-2 or TRBV6-3 and TRBJ2-2; tentatively, D is TRBD2 (6 bases). This CDR3 has 18 residues. CDR1 and CDR2 (germline): MNHEY, SVGEGT. The V gene lost 0 bases and the J gene lost 2 bases, with 16 bases spanning the gap. This CDR3 is CASSYSFSGLANTGELFF. DNA of the CDR3: TGTGCCAGCAGTTACTCGTTTTCGGGACTGGCAAACACCGGGGAGCTGTTTTTT.

The V gene is TRBV4-2, the J gene TRBJ2-1, with D unclear. The CDR3 extends over 14 amino acids. V was pared by 0 bases and J by 10 bases, with 13 bases between. The germline CDR1 and CDR2 sequences are LGHNA and YNFKEQ. Written as DNA, the CDR3 is TGTGCCAGCAGCCAAGAAGTCTCCGAGAGGGAGCAGTTCTTC. Its translation: CASSQEVSEREQFF.

The chain couples TRBV6-6 to TRBJ2-6; no definite D call. The V gene lost 6 bases and the J gene lost 0 bases, with 6 bases spanning the gap. The CDR3 runs to 14 residues. Germline CDR1 MNHNY, CDR2 SVGAGI (reference sequence). DNA of the CDR3: TGTGCCAGCAGCTATGACTCTGGGGCCAACGTCCTGACTTTC. Its translation: CASSYDSGANVLTF.

The genes are TRBV29-1 and TRBJ1-2; D perhaps matches TRBD1 (5 bases). The CDR3 is 13 residues long. V lost 5 bases to trimming and J lost 3 bases, with 13 bases between them. From germline, CDR1 is SQVTM and CDR2 ANQGSEA. DNA for the CDR3: TGCAGCGTTCAAGGGACGGGAGACTATGGCTACACCTTC. Amino acid sequence: CSVQGTGDYGYTF. Full variable domain (missing parts from reference TRBV29-1 and TRBJ1-2): SAVISQKPSRDICQRGTSLTIQCQVDSQVTMMFWYRQQPGQSLTLIATANQGSEATYESGFVIDKFPISRPNLTFSTLTVSNMSPEDSSIYLCSVQGTGDYGYTFGSGTRLTVV.

The chain joins TRBV19 to TRBJ1-5; D may be TRBD1 (6 bases). V dropped 6 bases and J dropped 7 bases, with 13 bases sitting between them. CDR3 length: 13 amino acids. Germline-derived CDR1 and CDR2 are LNHDA and SQIVND (reference sequence). The CDR3 here is CASRRGGRQPQHF. The DNA for the CDR3 is TGTGCCAGTAGGAGGGGGGGAAGACAGCCCCAGCATTTT.

The gene calls are TRBV15 and TRBJ2-7; D unclear. Trimming removed 2 bases from V and 5 bases from J, with 13 bases in between. CDR3 size: 14 residues. CDR1 is LNHNV, CDR2 YYDKDF, per germline (reference sequence). In nucleotides, the CDR3 is TGTGCCACCAGCAGAACCAGGTCCGTCAACGAGCAGTACTTC. Translated: CATSRTRSVNEQYF.

As DNA, the CDR3 is TGCGCCAGCAGCCAACAGCTCTCTGGGGCCAACGTCCTGACTTTC. Encoded protein: CASSQQLSGANVLTF. V is TRBV5-1 and J is TRBJ2-6, with D unresolved. Germline-derived CDR1 and CDR2 are SGHRS and YFSETQ. This CDR3 is 15 amino acids long. The V end lost 4 bases, the J end lost 0 bases, and 8 bases lay between the germline ends.

The chain links TRBV7-2 to TRBJ1-5, with a possible D match to TRBD1 (5 bases). The CDR3 extends over 13 amino acids. Trimming removed 3 bases from V and 9 bases from J, with 12 bases in between. In germline, CDR1 is SGHTA, CDR2 FQGNSA. In DNA form, the CDR3 reads TGTGCCAGCAGCTTGGGGGGGTACGGGCCCCAGCATTTT. Its protein product is CASSLGGYGPQHF.

DNA for the CDR3: TGCAGCGTTGCACCGACTAGCGGGAGGTCAGAGCAGTTCTTC. It specifies CSVAPTSGRSEQFF. The V call is TRBV29-1, the J call TRBJ2-1, with 13 positions matching TRBD2. V lost 4 bases, J lost 10 bases, and 7 bases stayed unmatched. The CDR3 has 14 residues. Germline CDR1 is SQVTM and CDR2 is ANQGSEA.

The rearrangement uses TRBV5-1 and TRBJ2-3; D is unresolved. The germline gives CDR1 SGHRS, CDR2 YFSETQ. The V end lost 6 bases, the J end lost 2 bases, and 13 bases lay between the germline ends. This CDR3 contains 14 residues. The CDR3 region is CASKELFYTDTQYF. The CDR3 DNA sequence: TGCGCCAGCAAGGAGCTCTTTTACACAGATACGCAGTATTTT.

The chain carries TRBV28 and TRBJ1-6, with D perhaps TRBD1 (5 bases). Germline V gene sequence: CDR1 MDHEN, CDR2 SYDVKM. V lost 7 bases and J lost 9, with 19 bases in between. This CDR3 has 15 amino acids. CDR3 coding DNA: TGTGCCAGCATCCCGGAGGGGACCGCTGGTTCACCCCTCCACTTT. It codes for CASIPEGTAGSPLHF.